The entry below describes one T cell receptor (beta chain). Its antigen is as yet unknown. V lost 3 bases, J lost 5 bases, and 11 bases lay in between. CDR1 is MNHEY, CDR2 SMNVEV, per germline (reference sequence). The CDR3 is made up of 14 amino acids. The entry originates in a study of T cell repertoires in cytomegalovirus infection. TCRdb used MiXCR to reprocess the reads, holding one entry per CDR3 protein. The table records some 200,000 distinct CDR3 sequences, approximately 38% of them present only once. The sample here was CD8+ T cells from cultured PBMCs, taken from culture after CMV antigen stimulation. The chain recombines TRBV27 with TRBJ1-5; D unresolved. The TCR originated in a human donor in good health (CMV status not recorded). Some clones in this sample may be carry-over from other donors' samples. CDR3 in DNA: TGTGCCAGCAGTTTGGAAAGGGCCTATCAGCCCCAGCATTTT. It is translated as CASSLERAYQPQHF.